This TCR beta chain was identified in a study of response to subunit inactivated influenza vaccine. MiXCR, applied by TCRdb to the RT-PCR reads, yields one record per CDR3 protein. The table shows fewer than 250,000 distinct CDR3 sequences, with approximately 15% occurring only once. The V and J ends lost 7 bases and 7 bases, in that order; junction bases with no gene match: 11. The CDR3 has 14 amino acids. CDR1 is DFQATT, CDR2 SNEGSKA, per germline (reference sequence). This clonotype was picked up many times. The starting material was CD8+ T cells sorted from PBMCs, obtained more than 4 days after vaccination. The TCR comes from a man aged 45-65 years who received an inactivated influenza vaccine. This chain joins TRBV20-1 and TRBJ2-1, with TRBD2 matching over 9 bases. The chain's CDR3 is CSEVLSGSLNEQFF. DNA of the CDR3: TGCAGTGAGGTACTTAGCGGGAGTCTTAATGAGCAGTTCTTC.